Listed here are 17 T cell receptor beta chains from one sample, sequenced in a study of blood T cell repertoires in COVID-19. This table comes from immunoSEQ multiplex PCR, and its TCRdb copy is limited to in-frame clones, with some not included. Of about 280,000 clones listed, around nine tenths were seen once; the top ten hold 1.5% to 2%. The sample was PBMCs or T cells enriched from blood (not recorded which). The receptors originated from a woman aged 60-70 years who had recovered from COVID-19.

CDR3 loop: CATSDFYFAGAINSPLHF. CDR3 DNA sequence: TGTGCCACCAGTGATTTTTATTTTGCAGGGGCCATAAATTCACCCCTCCACTTT. V usage is TRBV24-1 and J usage is TRBJ1-6; a weak D match, TRBD1 (6 bases). The germline V gene encodes CDR1 KGHDR and CDR2 SFDVKD. This CDR3 has 18 residues. V was pared by 1 base and J by 7 bases, with 19 bases between.

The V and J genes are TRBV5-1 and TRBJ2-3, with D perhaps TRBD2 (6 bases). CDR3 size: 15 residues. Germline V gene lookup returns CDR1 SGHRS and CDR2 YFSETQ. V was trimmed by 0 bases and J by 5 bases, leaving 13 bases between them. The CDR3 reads CASSLGGRNLDTQYF. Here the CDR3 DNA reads TGCGCCAGCAGCTTGGGGGGGAGGAACTTAGATACGCAGTATTTT.

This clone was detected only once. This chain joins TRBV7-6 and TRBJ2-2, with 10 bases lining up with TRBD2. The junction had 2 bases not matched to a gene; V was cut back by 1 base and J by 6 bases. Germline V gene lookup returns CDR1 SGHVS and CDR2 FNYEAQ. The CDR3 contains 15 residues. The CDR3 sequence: CASSLELAGAGELFF. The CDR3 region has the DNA TGTGCCAGCAGCTTAGAGCTAGCGGGGGCCGGGGAGCTGTTTTTT.

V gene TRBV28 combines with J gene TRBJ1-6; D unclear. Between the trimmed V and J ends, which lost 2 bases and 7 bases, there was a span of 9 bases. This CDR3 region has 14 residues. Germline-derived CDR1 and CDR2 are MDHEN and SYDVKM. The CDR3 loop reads CASSLLPPNSPLHF. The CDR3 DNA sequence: TGTGCCAGCAGTTTACTCCCCCCCAATTCACCCCTCCACTTT. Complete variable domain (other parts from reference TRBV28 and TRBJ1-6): DVKVTQSSRYLVKRTGEKVFLECVQDMDHENMFWYRQDPGLGLRLIYFSYDVKMKEKGDIPEGYSVSREKKERFSLILESASTNQTSMYLCASSLLPPNSPLHFGNGTRLTVT.

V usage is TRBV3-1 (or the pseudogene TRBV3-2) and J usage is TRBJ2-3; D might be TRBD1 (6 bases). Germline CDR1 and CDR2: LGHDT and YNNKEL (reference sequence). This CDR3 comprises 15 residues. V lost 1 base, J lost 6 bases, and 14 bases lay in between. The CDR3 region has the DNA TGTGCCAGCAGCCAAGTATCAGGGGTAAGGGATACGCAGTATTTT. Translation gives CASSQVSGVRDTQYF.

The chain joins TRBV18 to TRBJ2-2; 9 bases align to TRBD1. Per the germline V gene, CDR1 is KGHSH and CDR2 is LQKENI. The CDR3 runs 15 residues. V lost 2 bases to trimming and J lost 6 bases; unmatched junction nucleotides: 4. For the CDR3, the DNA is TGTGCCAGCTCACCAAGGGACAGGGTCCCCGGGGAGCTGTTTTTT. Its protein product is CASSPRDRVPGELFF.

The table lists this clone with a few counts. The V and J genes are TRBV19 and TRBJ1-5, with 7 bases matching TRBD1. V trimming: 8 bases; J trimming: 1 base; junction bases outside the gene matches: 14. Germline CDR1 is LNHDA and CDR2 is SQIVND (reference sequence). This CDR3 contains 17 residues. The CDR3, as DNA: TGTGCCAGTGAACGACAGGGAATGCGATCGAGCAATCAGCCCCAGCATTTT. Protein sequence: CASERQGMRSSNQPQHF. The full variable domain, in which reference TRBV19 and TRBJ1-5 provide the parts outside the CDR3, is DGGITQSPKYLFRKEGQNVTLSCEQNLNHDAMYWYRQDPGQGLRLIYYSQIVNDFQKGDIAEGYSVSREKKESFPLTVTSAQKNPTAFYLCASERQGMRSSNQPQHFGDGTRLSIL.

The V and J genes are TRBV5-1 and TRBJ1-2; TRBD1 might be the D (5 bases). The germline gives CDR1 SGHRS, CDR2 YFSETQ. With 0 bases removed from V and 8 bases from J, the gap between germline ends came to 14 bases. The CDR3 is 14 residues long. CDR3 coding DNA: TGCGCCAGCAGCTTGGCCGTGGCAGGGTACGGCTACACCTTC. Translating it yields CASSLAVAGYGYTF.

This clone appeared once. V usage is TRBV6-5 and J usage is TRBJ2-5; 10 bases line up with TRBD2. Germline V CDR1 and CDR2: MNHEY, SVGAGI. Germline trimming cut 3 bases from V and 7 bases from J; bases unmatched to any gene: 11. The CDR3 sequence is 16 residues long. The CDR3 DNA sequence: TGTGCCAGCAGTTATTCTAGCGGGAGTGGGGGAGGGACCCAGTACTTC. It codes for CASSYSSGSGGGTQYF.

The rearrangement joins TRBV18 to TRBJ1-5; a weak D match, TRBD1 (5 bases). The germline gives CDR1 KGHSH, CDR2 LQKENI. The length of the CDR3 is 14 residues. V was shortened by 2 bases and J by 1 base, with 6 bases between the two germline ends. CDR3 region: CASSPGASNQPQHF. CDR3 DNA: TGTGCCAGCTCACCAGGGGCGAGCAATCAGCCCCAGCATTTT.

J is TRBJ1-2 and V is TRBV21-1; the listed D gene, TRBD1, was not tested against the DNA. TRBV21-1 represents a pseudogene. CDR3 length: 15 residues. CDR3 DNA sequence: TGTGCCAGCAGCCGCGGGGACAGCTACTGGTGGGGCTACACCTTC. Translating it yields CASSRGDSYWWGYTF.

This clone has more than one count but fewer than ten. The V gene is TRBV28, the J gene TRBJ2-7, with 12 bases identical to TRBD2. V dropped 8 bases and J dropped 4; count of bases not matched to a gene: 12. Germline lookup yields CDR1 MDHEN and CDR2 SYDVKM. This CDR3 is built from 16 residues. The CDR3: CASRGLAGLTHYEQYF. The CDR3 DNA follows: TGTGCCAGCCGAGGACTAGCGGGACTAACACATTACGAGCAGTACTTC.

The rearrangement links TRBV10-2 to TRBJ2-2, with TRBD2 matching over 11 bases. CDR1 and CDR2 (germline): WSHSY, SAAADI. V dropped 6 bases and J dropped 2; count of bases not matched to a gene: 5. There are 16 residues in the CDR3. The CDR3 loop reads CASRAGTSGNTGELFF. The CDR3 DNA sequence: TGCGCCAGCAGGGCCGGGACTAGCGGCAACACCGGGGAGCTGTTTTTT.

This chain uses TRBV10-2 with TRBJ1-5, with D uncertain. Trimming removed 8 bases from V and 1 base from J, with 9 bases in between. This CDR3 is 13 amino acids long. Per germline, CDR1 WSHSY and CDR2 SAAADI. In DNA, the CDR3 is TGCGCCAGCGGGCTCCCAAGCAATCAGCCCCAGCATTTT. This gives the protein CASGLPSNQPQHF.

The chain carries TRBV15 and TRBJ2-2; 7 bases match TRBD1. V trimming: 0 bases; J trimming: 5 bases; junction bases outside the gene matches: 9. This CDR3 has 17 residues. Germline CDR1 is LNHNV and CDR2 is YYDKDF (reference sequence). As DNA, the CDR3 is TGTGCCACCAGCAGAGAGGTCATGGGACAGCAAACCGGGGAGCTGTTTTTT. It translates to CATSREVMGQQTGELFF.

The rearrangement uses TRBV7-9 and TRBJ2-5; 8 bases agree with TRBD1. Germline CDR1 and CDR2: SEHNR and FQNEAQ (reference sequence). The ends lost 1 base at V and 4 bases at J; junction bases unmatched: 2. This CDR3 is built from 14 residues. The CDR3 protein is CASSLGTGRETQYF. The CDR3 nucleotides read TGTGCCAGCAGCTTAGGGACAGGGCGAGAGACCCAGTACTTC.

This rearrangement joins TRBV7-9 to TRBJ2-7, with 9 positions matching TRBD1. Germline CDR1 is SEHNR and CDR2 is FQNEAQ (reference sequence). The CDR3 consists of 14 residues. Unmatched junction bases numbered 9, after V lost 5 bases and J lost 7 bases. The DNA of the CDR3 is TGTGCCAGCAGCGGGACAGGGCGGATGGTAGAGCAGTACTTC. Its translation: CASSGTGRMVEQYF.